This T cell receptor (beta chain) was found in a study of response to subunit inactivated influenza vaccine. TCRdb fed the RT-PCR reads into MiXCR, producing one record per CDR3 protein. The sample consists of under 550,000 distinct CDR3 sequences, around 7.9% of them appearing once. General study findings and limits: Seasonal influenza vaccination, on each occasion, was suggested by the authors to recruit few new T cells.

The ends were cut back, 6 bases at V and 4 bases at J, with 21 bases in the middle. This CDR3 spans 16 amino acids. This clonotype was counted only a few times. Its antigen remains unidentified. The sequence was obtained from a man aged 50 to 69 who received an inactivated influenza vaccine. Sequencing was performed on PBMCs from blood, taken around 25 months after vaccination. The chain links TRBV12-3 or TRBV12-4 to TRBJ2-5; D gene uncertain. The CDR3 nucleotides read TGTGCCAGCAGGCCCCGGGTGGGGTTTCGTGGAGAGACCCAGTACTTC. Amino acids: CASRPRVGFRGETQYF.